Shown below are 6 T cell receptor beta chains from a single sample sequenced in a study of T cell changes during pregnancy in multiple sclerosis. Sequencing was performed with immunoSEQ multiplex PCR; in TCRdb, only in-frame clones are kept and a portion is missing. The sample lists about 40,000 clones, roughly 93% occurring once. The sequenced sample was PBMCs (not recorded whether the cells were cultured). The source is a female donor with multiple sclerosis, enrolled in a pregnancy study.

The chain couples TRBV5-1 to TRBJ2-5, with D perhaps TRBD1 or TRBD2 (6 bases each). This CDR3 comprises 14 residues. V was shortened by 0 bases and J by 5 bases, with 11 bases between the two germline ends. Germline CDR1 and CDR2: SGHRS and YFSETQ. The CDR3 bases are TGCGCCAGCAGCTTGGCCGGGGGCGTGGAGACCCAGTACTTC. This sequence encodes CASSLAGGVETQYF. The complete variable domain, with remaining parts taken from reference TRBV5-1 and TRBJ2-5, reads KAGVTQTPRYLIKTRGQQVTLSCSPISGHRSVSWYQQTPGQGLQFLFEYFSETQRNKGNFPGRFSGRQFSNSRSEMNVSTLELGDSALYLCASSLAGGVETQYFGPGTRLLVL.

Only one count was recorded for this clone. The CDR3 bases are TGTGCCACTGGGCAGGAGGCAAGCAATGAGCAGTTCTTC. It encodes CATGQEASNEQFF. This sequence joins TRBV2 and TRBJ2-1; a weak D match, TRBD2 (5 bases). The V gene lost 10 bases and the J gene lost 6 bases, with 16 bases spanning the gap. There are 13 residues in the CDR3. From germline, CDR1 is SNHLY and CDR2 FYNNEI.

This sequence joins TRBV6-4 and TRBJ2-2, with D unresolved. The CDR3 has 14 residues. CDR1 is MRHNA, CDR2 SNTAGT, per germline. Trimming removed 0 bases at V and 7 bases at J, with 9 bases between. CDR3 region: CASSDSAESGELFF. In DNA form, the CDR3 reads TGTGCCAGCAGTGACTCGGCGGAGAGCGGGGAGCTGTTTTTT.

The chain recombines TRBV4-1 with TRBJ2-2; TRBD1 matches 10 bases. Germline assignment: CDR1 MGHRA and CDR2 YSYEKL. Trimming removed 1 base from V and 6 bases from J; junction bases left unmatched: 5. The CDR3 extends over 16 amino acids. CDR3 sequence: CASSQGTGGNAGELFF. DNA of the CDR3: TGCGCCAGCAGCCAAGGGACAGGGGGTAATGCCGGGGAGCTGTTTTTT.

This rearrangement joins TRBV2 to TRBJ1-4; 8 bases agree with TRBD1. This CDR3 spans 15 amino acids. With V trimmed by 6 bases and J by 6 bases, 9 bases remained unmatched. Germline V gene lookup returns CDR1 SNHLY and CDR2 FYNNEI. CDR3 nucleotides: TGTGCCAGCAGCCCCGGACAGGGAAGGGATGAAAAACTGTTTTTT. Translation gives CASSPGQGRDEKLFF.

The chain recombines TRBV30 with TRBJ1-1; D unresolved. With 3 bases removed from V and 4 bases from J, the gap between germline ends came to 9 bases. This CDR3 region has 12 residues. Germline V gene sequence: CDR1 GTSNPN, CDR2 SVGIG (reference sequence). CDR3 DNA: TGTGCCTGGAGGTCCAGAACCACTGAAGCTTTCTTT. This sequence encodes CAWRSRTTEAFF.